Listed here are 2 T cell receptor beta chains from one sample, sequenced in a study of blood T cell repertoires in COVID-19. Repertoires were generated with immunoSEQ multiplex PCR, while TCRdb's copy carries only in-frame clones and drops some. The top ten hold approximately 0.8% of the sample, which has roughly 230,000 clones, over 90% seen once. Sequencing input: peripheral blood. Receptor source: a man aged 25 to 40 with COVID-19, enrolled during active disease.

The DNA for the CDR3 is TGTGCCAGCAGCCCTAGCGGCGGGGGCCTCAGCACAGATACGCAGTATTTT. Translation gives CASSPSGGGLSTDTQYF. The chain combines TRBV11-2 with TRBJ2-3; maybe TRBD2 (7 bases). The CDR3 covers 17 residues. V lost 5 bases to trimming and J lost 0 bases, with 18 bases between them. CDR1 is SGHAT and CDR2 is FQNNGV in the germline V gene. The complete variable domain, with remaining parts taken from reference TRBV11-2 and TRBJ2-3, reads EAGVAQSPRYKIIEKRQSVAFWCNPISGHATLYWYQQILGQGPKLLIQFQNNGVVDDSQLPKDRFSAERLKGVDSTLKIQPAKLEDSAVYLCASSPSGGGLSTDTQYFGPGTRLTVL.

The genes are TRBV12-3 or TRBV12-4 and TRBJ2-5; D gene unclear. This CDR3 comprises 12 residues. V lost 3 bases to trimming and J lost 6 bases, with 8 bases between them. CDR3 bases: TGTGCCAGCAGTTTCCAGGAAAAGACCCAGTACTTC. Residues: CASSFQEKTQYF.